This T cell receptor beta chain was found in a study of post-analysis software for immune sequencing data. Study at large: Courses of disease covered relapsing-remitting, secondary progressive and progressive-relapsing multiple sclerosis.

This clonotype was counted only a few times. Its antigen is not known. Whole-study findings and limits: Relative to controls, patients with multiple sclerosis showed significantly lower normalized Chao1 diversity. Strong same-batch co-clustering of samples appeared with F measure clustering.

Libraries were made from TCR beta cDNA, and they carried unique molecular identifiers. From about 1 to 10 million T cells, roughly 540,000 cDNA molecules were obtained. Via MiXCR, TCRdb re-called the PCR reads, giving one row per CDR3 protein. The top ten hold roughly 12% of the sample, which has hundreds of thousands of distinct CDR3 sequences, approximately 60% seen once. This sequence was found in a girl aged 2 to 10 with multiple sclerosis. The sequencing input was blood.

The CDR3 reads CASSLAPSEETQYF. Written as DNA, the CDR3 is TGTGCCAGCAGCTTAGCTCCCTCAGAAGAGACCCAGTACTTC. V gene TRBV11-2 combines with J gene TRBJ2-5; D unclear. CDR3 length: 14 residues. V was trimmed by 1 base and J by 3 bases, leaving 9 bases between them. In germline, CDR1 is SGHAT, CDR2 FQNNGV.